This T cell receptor (beta chain) stems from a study of T cells in Graves' hyperthyroidism and ophthalmopathy. Study at large: Peripheral blood specimens were obtained at initial diagnosis, prior to any treatment.

Amplification yielded TCR beta CDR3 regions, with RNA transcripts as the source. A set of HTBI primers served as the primers for a first-round RT-PCR of the TCR CDR3. One entry per CDR3 protein, called by TCRdb with MiXCR from the multiplex PCR reads. This sample carries around 760,000 distinct CDR3 sequences, roughly a third of them seen once, and the ten largest clones take around a third. Overall study findings and caveats: The majority of expanded thyroid clonotypes above 0.001 also appeared in blood. The model foresaw ophthalmopathy a median roughly 6.3 months prior to onset.

In this sample, this clonotype turned up a few times. Antigen specificity is unknown. The V end was cut by 5 bases, the J end by 3 bases, with 16 bases between. The CDR3 sequence is 15 residues long. Per germline, CDR1 DFQATT and CDR2 SNEGSKA (reference sequence). The TCR sequence derives from a woman in her thirties or forties with Graves' hyperthyroidism. Sequenced: blood. The chain couples TRBV20-1 to TRBJ2-2; a possible D gene is TRBD2 (6 bases). CDR3: CSARRREEDTGELFF. In DNA form, the CDR3 reads TGCAGTGCTCGCAGGAGGGAAGAGGACACCGGGGAGCTGTTTTTT.